This TCR beta chain was sequenced in a study of CD8 T cells in Susac syndrome (dated by TCRdb to about 2019). As for the study more broadly: Of the Susac syndrome patients who were sequenced, about eight were in clinical remission while roughly six had clinically active disease. At blood withdrawal, Susac syndrome patients were either therapy-naive, taking corticosteroids (in some cases with IVIg as well), or taking IVIg alone. Repertoire sequencing was used to test whether CD8+ T cell activation and differentiation in Susac syndrome was antigen driven.

Peripheral blood CD8+ and CD4+ T cells from healthy donors, Susac syndrome patients and multiple sclerosis patients were profiled using high-throughput TCR beta sequencing. Recently defined diagnostic criteria for definite or probable disease were met by the Susac syndrome patients. Bulk CD8+ and CD4+ T cells were purified by magnetic negative isolation, whereas CD8+ TEMRA cells were enriched by FACS. Blood was collected in EDTA tubes and processed within 24 hours, with PBMCs isolated through density gradient centrifugation. PBMCs intended for TCR sequencing were cryopreserved in liquid nitrogen and thawed later in a water bath at 37 degrees C. Purity of sorted or isolated CD4+, CD8+ and CD8+ TEMRA cells was at least 90%. The paper's findings and limits, for the study overall: In the CD4+ T cell repertoire of Susac syndrome patients, clonal expansion was not detected. The number of individuals in the TCR sequencing and HLA analysis was recognized as being relatively small.

Concerning this clonotype: The antigen it binds to is not known. Base-call qualities are not available, and no considerably larger clone is one nucleotide away.

Taken from the germline V gene, the CDR1 and CDR2 loops are KGHDR and SFDVKD. V and J are truncated by 3 bases and 4 bases respectively, leaving an intervening sequence of 12 bases. The cysteine opens and the phenylalanine closes a CDR3 of 14 amino acids. Here the CDR3 DNA is all that survives: 42 bases in frame from base 1. RNA was extracted using the RNeasy kit, and roughly 0.45 to 1 microgram was reverse transcribed with random hexamers. TCR beta CDR3 regions were amplified with the immunoSEQ multiplex PCR assay covering 54 Vbeta and 13 Jbeta segments. Bias from PCR amplification was corrected by using a synthetic template baseline for primer optimization and for computational correction. In the authors' own workflow: Reads were assigned to V, D and J genes according to IMGT and analyzed in immunoSEQ Analyzer, with only productive sequences retained. To calculate clonality, Shannon entropy was normalized by log2 of the number of productive unique sequences and then subtracted from one. Public and private clones were assessed among the 100 most prevalent clones of each patient and control. Clones were defined as Susac-specific when absent from the healthy and MS cohorts, from about 1,100 published viral clones and from other ImmuneACCESS disease sequences. TCRdb applied fastp at Q25 and MiXCR to the public reads, then kept only in-frame beta chains. Duplicate CDR3 protein sequences are folded into a single record with the most common DNA and genes. The V and J calls were not made by the authors but by TCRdb's processing. A total of about 150,000 distinct CDR3 sequences appear in this sample, around 95% of them only once. Together, the top ten hold 0.16% of the sample.

Material for sequencing was CD4+ T cells from PBMCs. The chain uses TRBV24-1 and TRBJ2-7; the D gene is perhaps TRBD2, on 6 matching bases. The origin of this receptor is a human donor with Susac syndrome. DNA sequence: TGTGCCACCAGTGATCCTCGGGGGAAATACGAGCAGTACTTC. This is translated as CATSDPRGKYEQYF.